These T cell receptor beta chains were read from a single sample in a study of CD4 T cells in relation to SARS-CoV-2 and coronaviruses. The method was immunoSEQ multiplex PCR; TCRdb's version includes in-frame clones alone and lacks a portion of them. Of around 23,000 clones listed, over 70% were seen once; the top ten hold 18%. Their antigens remain unidentified. The sample was CD4+ T cells from PBMCs, cultured in vitro. The source of these receptors is a human donor in good health. The CDR3 runs from the conserved cysteine through the conserved F or W. D genes are given only for firm matches. For some rows the clone size is stated as once, few or many, or as a class when expanded; others skip it.

V gene,J gene,clone size,D gene,CDR3 DNA,CDR3 protein
TRBV3-1/TRBV3-2,TRBJ2-4,few,NA,TGTGCCAGCAGCCCGGGACATGAAGTACTAGCCAAAAACATTCAGTACTTC,CASSPGHEVLAKNIQYF
TRBV30,TRBJ2-2,NA,NA,TGTGCCTGGCCTGGCACAGGGTACACCGGGGAGCTGTTTTTT,CAWPGTGYTGELFF
TRBV5-6,TRBJ1-3,NA,NA,TGTGCCAGCAGCTACCCCGATCCAGGGCGCTCTGGAAACACCATATATTTT,CASSYPDPGRSGNTIYF
TRBV6-1,TRBJ1-5,NA,NA,TGTGCCAGCAGTGAATTAGGCAGGGACGGTCAGCCCCAGCATTTT,CASSELGRDGQPQHF
TRBV5-4,TRBJ2-7,NA,NA,TGTGCCACCAACAGGGCGGGTTTCTACGAGCAGTACTTC,CATNRAGFYEQYF
TRBV13,TRBJ2-4,NA,TRBD2,TGTGCCAGCAGCCAACCTCAGACTAGCGGGAAGGATAAAAACATTCAGTACTTC,CASSQPQTSGKDKNIQYF
TRBV18,TRBJ2-1,NA,NA,TGTGCCAGCTCACCCCCCGGGCGGGGTCCTCGGGATGAGCAGTTCTTC,CASSPPGRGPRDEQFF
TRBV18,TRBJ1-2,NA,NA,TGTGCCAGCTCACCAGGGGAGGATGGCTACACCTTC,CASSPGEDGYTF
TRBV2,TRBJ2-3,NA,NA,TGTGCCAGCAGTGAAAGCTATGGTACGCAGTATTTT,CASSESYGTQYF
TRBV2,TRBJ2-2,NA,NA,TGTGCCAGCAGTTTCGAGACCGGGGAGCTGTTTTTT,CASSFETGELFF
TRBV27,TRBJ1-4,NA,NA,TGTGCCAGCGGGTGGCTCGGAGAAAAACTGTTTTTT,CASGWLGEKLFF
TRBV19,TRBJ2-2,NA,NA,TGTGCCAGTACTCCCGACACCGGGGAGCTGTTTTTT,CASTPDTGELFF
TRBV2,TRBJ1-2,NA,NA,TGTGCCAGCCTAGGAGGAGTGGGTTATGGCTACACCTTC,CASLGGVGYGYTF
TRBV28,TRBJ1-1,NA,NA,TGTGCCAGCAGCTCAGTTCAGGGCGGCACTGAAGCTTTCTTT,CASSSVQGGTEAFF
TRBV5-1,TRBJ2-1,NA,NA,TGCGCCAGCAGCTTGGTTTCACAGGGCTCCTACAATGAGCAGTTCTTC,CASSLVSQGSYNEQFF
TRBV19,TRBJ1-1,NA,NA,TGTGCCAGTAGTGAAGGGAGTAACACTGAAGCTTTCTTT,CASSEGSNTEAFF
TRBV13,TRBJ2-1,NA,NA,TGTGCCAGCAGCCCAACCGTCTACAATGAGCAGTTCTTC,CASSPTVYNEQFF
TRBV19,TRBJ2-2,NA,NA,TGTGCCAGTAGTATAGTAGGGTCGACCACCGGGGAGCTGTTTTTT,CASSIVGSTTGELFF
TRBV5-1,TRBJ2-3,NA,TRBD2,TGCGCCAGCACTCGACTAGCGGGAGGGCACGCGCAGTATTTT,CASTRLAGGHAQYF
TRBV3-1/TRBV3-2,TRBJ2-1,NA,NA,TGTGCCAGCAGCCAAGAAGTTAGGAGCTCCTACAATGAGCAGTTCTTC,CASSQEVRSSYNEQFF
TRBV29-1,TRBJ2-5,NA,NA,TGCAGCGTTACTAAGGGGGGCAAGGAGACCCAGTACTTC,CSVTKGGKETQYF
TRBV18,TRBJ2-7,NA,NA,TGTGCCAGCTCTCCGGGACTGACCTACGAGCAGTACTTC,CASSPGLTYEQYF
TRBV9,TRBJ1-2,NA,TRBD1,TGTGCCAGCAGCGTAGCTATCGGGACAGCTGGCTACACCTTC,CASSVAIGTAGYTF
TRBV6-1,TRBJ2-7,few,NA,TGTGCCAGCAGTGACCGTTCACGGACACGATACGAGCAGTACTTC,CASSDRSRTRYEQYF
TRBV9,TRBJ2-7,NA,NA,TGTGCCAGCAGCCCTAGACTGGACTCCTACGAGCAGTACTTC,CASSPRLDSYEQYF
TRBV5-1,TRBJ2-5,NA,TRBD1,TGCGCCAGCAGCCGGACAGGTTTCCAAGAGACCCAGTACTTC,CASSRTGFQETQYF
TRBV6-5,TRBJ2-7,NA,NA,TGTGCCAGCAGTTACTCGCTAACTAACGAGCAGTACTTC,CASSYSLTNEQYF
TRBV2,TRBJ2-7,NA,NA,TGTGCCAGCAGCGGACAGACACTACACGAGCAGTACTTC,CASSGQTLHEQYF
TRBV19,TRBJ2-7,NA,TRBD2,TGTGCCAGTAGTATAGATCACCCTAGCGGGAGGGACTCGAGCTACGAGCAGTACTTC,CASSIDHPSGRDSSYEQYF
TRBV10-3,TRBJ2-2,NA,NA,TGTGCCATCAGCGCCAGGGACAGGTCGACTAGCAGATCGACTAACACCGGGGAGCTGTTTTTT,CAISARDRSTSRSTNTGELFF
TRBV10-1,TRBJ2-3,NA,NA,TGCGCCAGCAGTGACCAGGGCGGAAAGCAGTATTTT,CASSDQGGKQYF
TRBV7-9,TRBJ1-1,NA,NA,TGTGCCAGCAGCCGAGATGGGGGGAGGACTGAAGCTTTCTTT,CASSRDGGRTEAFF
TRBV11-3,TRBJ2-1,NA,NA,TGTGCCAGCAGCTTAGGGGCAGGGCTGGACAATGAGCAGTTCTTC,CASSLGAGLDNEQFF
TRBV9,TRBJ2-3,NA,NA,TGTGCCAGCAGCGTAGGATTGTGGGGTACAGATACGCAGTATTTT,CASSVGLWGTDTQYF
TRBV28,TRBJ1-2,NA,TRBD1,TGTGCCAGCAGGGTTTTTGGACAGGGGCTAATCGACTATGGCTACACCTTC,CASRVFGQGLIDYGYTF
TRBV7-9,TRBJ2-7,medium-sized,NA,TGTGCCAGCGGCCCGATAACAGATTCCTACGAGCAGTACTTC,CASGPITDSYEQYF
TRBV7-6,TRBJ2-3,NA,TRBD2,TGTGCCAGCAGCTTATTTTCCAGCGGGAGATGGAAAGATACGCAGTATTTT,CASSLFSSGRWKDTQYF
TRBV24-1,TRBJ1-5,few,TRBD1,TGTGCCACCAGTCCAGGACAGGGACGCTATAGCAATCAGCCCCAGCATTTT,CATSPGQGRYSNQPQHF
TRBV27,TRBJ2-7,NA,TRBD1,TGTGCCAGCAGTTTCTTGGGACAGGGGGGGGTAGAGCAGTACTTC,CASSFLGQGGVEQYF
TRBV2,TRBJ2-2,NA,NA,TGTGCCAGCAGTCTGGGACTGGGAAACACCGGGGAGCTGTTTTTT,CASSLGLGNTGELFF
TRBV18,TRBJ1-5,once,NA,TGTGCCAGCTCACCCTACGGAGGCAATCAGCCCCAGCATTTT,CASSPYGGNQPQHF
TRBV28,TRBJ2-2,NA,NA,TGTGCCAGCAGACGTACCGGGACCTCGAACACCGGGGAGCTGTTTTTT,CASRRTGTSNTGELFF
TRBV5-1,TRBJ2-5,NA,TRBD1,TGCGCCAGCAGCCCTGGGACAGGGGCCCATGGAGAGACCCAGTACTTC,CASSPGTGAHGETQYF
TRBV12-5,TRBJ1-6,NA,NA,TGTGCTAGTGGTTTGGTACTCTCCCGGAGCTCCTATAATTCACCCCTCCACTTT,CASGLVLSRSSYNSPLHF
TRBV6-2/TRBV6-3,TRBJ2-1,NA,TRBD2,TGTGCCAGCAGTTATCTTGAGGTTCGGCTAGCGGGAGGACTCTACAATGAGCAGTTCTTC,CASSYLEVRLAGGLYNEQFF
TRBV9,TRBJ2-1,once,TRBD2,TGTGCCAGCAGCACGACTAGCTATTCCTACAATGAGCAGTTCTTC,CASSTTSYSYNEQFF
TRBV11-3,TRBJ2-1,NA,TRBD2,TGTGCCAGCAGCCAGGGACTAGCGGTCTACAATGAGCAGTTCTTC,CASSQGLAVYNEQFF
TRBV25-1,TRBJ1-1,NA,TRBD1,TGTGCCAGCAGTCCGGACAGGGGATGGGGTGCCACTGAAGCTTTCTTT,CASSPDRGWGATEAFF
TRBV4-1,TRBJ2-7,NA,NA,TGCGCCAGCAGCCAACCCACAGGACAGAGTCGGGCTTACGAGCAGTACTTC,CASSQPTGQSRAYEQYF
TRBV10-3,TRBJ2-2,NA,NA,TGTGCCATCAGTGAGTCGCGGAGCTCCTCCGGGGAGCTGTTTTTT,CAISESRSSSGELFF
TRBV29-1,TRBJ1-2,NA,TRBD1,TGCAGCGTTGGTTCTGGCAGGGGGAATAACTATGGCTACACCTTC,CSVGSGRGNNYGYTF
TRBV2,TRBJ1-1,NA,NA,TGTGCCAGCAGGTCGGCGACGGGCACTGAAGCTTTCTTT,CASRSATGTEAFF
TRBV15,TRBJ2-1,few,TRBD2,TGTGCCACCAGCAGAGGTAGTAGCGGGAGGAATGAGCAGTTCTTC,CATSRGSSGRNEQFF
TRBV5-1,TRBJ1-1,NA,NA,TGCGCCAGCAGCCGAAGGGGAAACACTGAAGCTTTCTTT,CASSRRGNTEAFF